These T cell receptor beta chains were read from a single sample in a study of blood T cell repertoires in COVID-19. Libraries were prepared by immunoSEQ multiplex PCR; TCRdb keeps only in-frame clonotypes and omits some of them. This sample yields roughly 260,000 clones, of which 91% are seen a single time; under 3% belongs to the top ten. The sample taken for sequencing was peripheral blood. Receptors were obtained from a person in their late teens or twenties with COVID-19, enrolled during active disease. Each CDR3 is given with its conserved first and last residue. Fields, in order: J gene, clone size, V gene, D gene, CDR3 DNA, CDR3 protein. A D gene is named only where the DNA matches it firmly. Clone size, where shown, is once, few, many, or a class for clones that have expanded.

TRBJ2-1 . TRBV27 TRBD1 TGTGCCAGCAGTTGGACAGGGAACAATGAGCAGTTCTTC CASSWTGNNEQFF
TRBJ2-7 . TRBV19 TRBD1 TGTGCCAGTAGTTATGGGTCAGGGGGAATCTACGAGCAGTACTTC CASSYGSGGIYEQYF
TRBJ2-1 . TRBV7-3 TRBD1 TGTGCCAGCAGCTTCACAGGGGGCGATGAGCAGTTCTTC CASSFTGGDEQFF
TRBJ2-7 . TRBV9 TRBD2 TGTGCCAGCAGCGCCCTAAGCGGGAGAAGTGAGCAGTACTTC CASSALSGRSEQYF
TRBJ2-1 . TRBV5-1 TRBD2 TGCGCCAGCAGCCTGGCGGGGGGGGCCTACAATGAGCAGTTCTTC CASSLAGGAYNEQFF
TRBJ2-5 . TRBV18 . TGTGCCAGCTCAGCCTACAGGGGGGGAGAGACCCAGTACTTC CASSAYRGGETQYF
TRBJ2-7 . TRBV3-1/TRBV3-2 TRBD2 TGTGCCAGCAGCCAAGCTTCCGGGACTAGCGGATCCTACGACGAGCAGTACTTC CASSQASGTSGSYDEQYF
TRBJ2-7 . TRBV29-1 . TGCAGCGTTGGTGGAGGGTTGTCCTACGAGCAGTACTTC CSVGGGLSYEQYF
TRBJ1-2 . TRBV12-3/TRBV12-4 . TGTGCCACCGCCTGGGGGCAGAAAAATGGCTACACCTTC CATAWGQKNGYTF
TRBJ2-7 . TRBV24-1 TRBD1 TGTGCCACCAGTGATGGGACAGGGGGGTCCGAGCAGTACTTC CATSDGTGGSEQYF
TRBJ2-7 . TRBV27 . TGTGCCAGCAGTTCTTGGGCGGGAACAACCTCCTACGAGCAGTACTTC CASSSWAGTTSYEQYF
TRBJ1-2 . TRBV6-5 . TGTGCCAGCAGTTACGACAGTCGGAGCTATGGCTACACCTTC CASSYDSRSYGYTF
TRBJ2-7 . TRBV6-5 . TGTGCCAGCAGTTACGACAGACGGGAGCAGTACTTC CASSYDRREQYF
TRBJ2-5 . TRBV11-2 . TGTGCCAGCAGTTCGACCTCAGGGACAAGTACTAAGACCCAGTACTTC CASSSTSGTSTKTQYF
TRBJ2-3 few TRBV28 TRBD2 TGTGCCAGCAGCCTCGCTAGCGGGAGGGCCGTGGATACGCAGTATTTT CASSLASGRAVDTQYF
TRBJ2-6 . TRBV5-5 . TGTGCCAGCAGGTTTGGGGCTAACGGGGCCAACGTCCTGACTTTC CASRFGANGANVLTF
TRBJ1-4 . TRBV6-1 TRBD1 TGTGCCAGCAGGTACAGGGGTAATAATGAAAAACTGTTTTTT CASRYRGNNEKLFF
TRBJ2-4 . TRBV5-4 TRBD1 TGTGCCAGCAGCTTTCAGGGGGCGACCAAAAACATTCAGTACTTC CASSFQGATKNIQYF
TRBJ1-5 . TRBV27 . TGTGCCAGCAGTTACAGAAGCAATCAGCCCCAGCATTTT CASSYRSNQPQHF
TRBJ2-1 . TRBV27 TRBD1 TGTGCCAGCACCCATGACAGGGACAATGAGCAGTTCTTC CASTHDRDNEQFF
TRBJ2-3 . TRBV5-1 . TGCGCCAGTAACAGGGGGGGACCAGATACGCAGTATTTT CASNRGGPDTQYF
TRBJ2-5 few TRBV3-1/TRBV3-2 TRBD1 TGTGCCAGCAGCCAATCAGGGGACAGAGAGACCCAGTACTTC CASSQSGDRETQYF
TRBJ2-2 . TRBV7-3 TRBD1 TGTGCCAGCAGCCGATTAGGACAGGGGAAGTCCGGGGAGCTGTTTTTT CASSRLGQGKSGELFF
TRBJ2-3 . TRBV29-1 . TGCAGCGTTACGACAGCAACAGATACGCAGTATTTT CSVTTATDTQYF
TRBJ2-7 . TRBV5-1 . TGCGCCAGCAGCTTACCCCAGGTCAGCGAGCAGTACTTC CASSLPQVSEQYF
TRBJ1-5 . TRBV27 . TGTGCCAGCAGGTTAACAGGGATGGGGCCTCAGCCCCAGCATTTT CASRLTGMGPQPQHF
TRBJ2-2 . TRBV25-1 TRBD1 TGTGCCAGCAGTGAATCGGACAGGGGAGGCACCGGGGAGCTGTTTTTT CASSESDRGGTGELFF
TRBJ1-1 . TRBV20-1 . TGCAGTGCTAGTGGACTTAACACTGAAGCTTTCTTT CSASGLNTEAFF
TRBJ2-4 . TRBV11-3 . TGTGCCAGCAGCGCCGTAGGGGTTGACATTCAGTACTTC CASSAVGVDIQYF
TRBJ1-3 . TRBV27 . TGTGCCAGCAGTGGGGTAGGAGGCAACACCATATATTTT CASSGVGGNTIYF
TRBJ1-1 . TRBV24-1 . TGTGCCACCAGTGATCCCGGGAAGAACACTGAAGCTTTCTTT CATSDPGKNTEAFF
TRBJ2-5 . TRBV28 . TGTGCCAGCGGCTCGCTAGAGACCCAGTACTTC CASGSLETQYF
TRBJ1-2 . TRBV5-5 . TGTGCCAGCAGCCCCGGGGGGGGGCTTGGCTACACCTTC CASSPGGGLGYTF
TRBJ1-2 . TRBV7-9 . TGTGCCAGCAGCTTGGTGAACAGCTATGGCTACACCTTC CASSLVNSYGYTF
TRBJ1-6 . TRBV2 TRBD1 TGTGCCAGCCACAGGGGCAACAATTCACCCCTCCACTTT CASHRGNNSPLHF
TRBJ1-1 . TRBV5-1 TRBD1 TGCGCCAGCACAATGGCAGGGGGCACTGAAGCTTTCTTT CASTMAGGTEAFF
TRBJ2-1 . TRBV6-2/TRBV6-3 . TGTGCCAGCAGTTACTCAGAGCTAATTAATGAGCAGTTCTTC CASSYSELINEQFF
TRBJ2-3 . TRBV11-2 . TGTGCCAGCAGCTTAGGGGCGGAGGTTAGCACAGATACGCAGTATTTT CASSLGAEVSTDTQYF
TRBJ2-1 . TRBV5-5 TRBD1 TGTGCCAGCAGCAACCGGGACAGTCTCTACAATGAGCAGTTCTTC CASSNRDSLYNEQFF
TRBJ2-2 . TRBV25-1 TRBD2 TGTGCCAGCAGCGACCAACTAGCGGGACGTAACACCGGGGAGCTGTTTTTT CASSDQLAGRNTGELFF
TRBJ2-1 . TRBV19 TRBD2 TGTGCCAGTAGTATGACTAGCGGGGCCGCCAATGAGCAGTTCTTC CASSMTSGAANEQFF
TRBJ2-4 . TRBV5-8 . TGTGCCAGCAGCTTGGGTTCGGTTGGCAAAAACATTCAGTACTTC CASSLGSVGKNIQYF
TRBJ1-6 . TRBV7-9 TRBD1 TGTGCCAGCAGCTTAGTAGGACAGGGAGAAGCACCCCTCCACTTT CASSLVGQGEAPLHF
TRBJ2-2 . TRBV15 . TGTGCCACCAGCAGAGATATGGAGGGGCTCTACACCGGGGAGCTGTTTTTT CATSRDMEGLYTGELFF
TRBJ2-2 . TRBV10-2 . TGCGCCAGCAGTGAGTCCGGACTAAACACCGGGGAGCTGTTTTTT CASSESGLNTGELFF
TRBJ2-1 . TRBV7-2 . TGTGCCAGCAGCTTAGTTACCTACAATGAGCAGTTCTTC CASSLVTYNEQFF
TRBJ2-1 . TRBV19 TRBD2 TGTGCCAGTAGTGCCGGGACTAGCGGCTACAATGAGCAGTTCTTC CASSAGTSGYNEQFF
TRBJ1-5 . TRBV19 . TGTGCCAGTACGTCCGGGTCGCGGGAGCCCCAGCATTTT CASTSGSREPQHF
TRBJ2-2 . TRBV7-2 . TGTGCCAGCAGCTTCCGGGGGACCGGGGAGCTGTTTTTT CASSFRGTGELFF
TRBJ2-7 . TRBV29-1 . TGCAGCGTTGAAGGGGTCGGGGGTAAGCAGTACTTC CSVEGVGGKQYF
TRBJ1-5 . TRBV28 . TGTGCCAGCCGCCGGGAACTCGGGCAGCCCCAGCATTTT CASRRELGQPQHF
TRBJ1-1 . TRBV13 . TGTGCCAGCAGCGGAGGGGCTGTGAACACTGAAGCTTTCTTT CASSGGAVNTEAFF
TRBJ2-5 few TRBV12-3/TRBV12-4 . TGTGCCAGCAGTGACAGGTCCCAAGAGACCCAGTACTTC CASSDRSQETQYF
TRBJ2-7 . TRBV24-1 . TGTGCCACCACGCAGGGTTACGAGCAGTACTTC CATTQGYEQYF
TRBJ2-5 . TRBV6-6 TRBD1 TGTGCCAGCAGAGGACAGGGATGGGAGACCCAGTACTTC CASRGQGWETQYF